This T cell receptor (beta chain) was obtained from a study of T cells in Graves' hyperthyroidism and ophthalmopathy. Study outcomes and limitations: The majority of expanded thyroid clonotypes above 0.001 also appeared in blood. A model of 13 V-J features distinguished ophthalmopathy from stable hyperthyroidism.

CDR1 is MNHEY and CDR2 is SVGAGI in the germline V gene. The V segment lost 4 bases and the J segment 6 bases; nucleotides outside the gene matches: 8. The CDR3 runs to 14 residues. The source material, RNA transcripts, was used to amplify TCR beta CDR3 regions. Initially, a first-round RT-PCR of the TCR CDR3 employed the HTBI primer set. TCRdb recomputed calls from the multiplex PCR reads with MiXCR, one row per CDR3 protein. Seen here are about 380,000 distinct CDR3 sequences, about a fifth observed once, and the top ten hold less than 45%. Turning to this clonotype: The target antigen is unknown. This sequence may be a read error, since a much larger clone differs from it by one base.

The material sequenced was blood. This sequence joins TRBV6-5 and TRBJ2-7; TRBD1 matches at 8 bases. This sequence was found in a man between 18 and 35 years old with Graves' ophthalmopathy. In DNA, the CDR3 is TGTGCCAGCAGTTCTGACAGGGGTTCCCTCGAGCAGTACTTC. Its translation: CASSSDRGSLEQYF.